This T cell receptor beta chain was sequenced during a study of patients and donors after allogeneic stem cell transplantation. TCRdb passed the RT-PCR reads through MiXCR, listing each CDR3 protein once. The table has some 230,000 distinct CDR3 sequences, 14% seen once. CDR1 is SGHAT and CDR2 is FQDESV in the germline V gene (reference sequence). The J segment lost 0 bases and the V segment lost 5 bases, leaving 9 bases of the junction unmatched. CDR3 size: 19 residues. This clonotype was observed a few times. This sequence originates from a human donor who was either an allogeneic HSCT recipient or a stem cell or donor lymphocyte infusion donor (not recorded which). It is not recorded whose cells these are; they may come from a transplant donor. The J gene is TRBJ2-1, the V gene TRBV11-1, with 14 bases aligning to TRBD2. The sample consisted of blood, either unsorted or a sorted T cell fraction (not recorded which). DNA of the CDR3: TGTGCCAGCAGCGGAACGGGACTAGCGGGAGAAAGCTCCTACAATGAGCAGTTCTTC. Its translation: CASSGTGLAGESSYNEQFF.